These 18 T cell receptor beta chains were all obtained from the same sample, sequenced in a study of TIL therapy for anti-PD-1-resistant metastatic lung cancer. Stated time point: pre-treatment sample, taken before nivolumab and TIL therapy. The tumor samples were excised metastases, mostly pleural nodules or supraclavicular lymph nodes. The libraries were made with immunoSEQ v3. Data came from immunoSEQ multiplex PCR; TCRdb stores just in-frame clones and leaves some out. The sample yields roughly 92,000 clones, 65% seen once. The sequences come from tumor tissue, collected at baseline. The origin of the receptors is a person aged 25-85 years with non-small cell lung cancer.

This clone was recorded only once. This chain uses TRBV29-1 with TRBJ2-7, with D unresolved. The germline V gene has CDR1 SQVTM and CDR2 ANQGSEA. Trimming removed 7 bases at V and 0 bases at J, with 10 bases between. This CDR3 has 12 residues. As DNA, the CDR3 is TGCAGCGCAGACGGAAGCTCCTACGAGCAGTACTTC. Residues: CSADGSSYEQYF.

The chain couples TRBV16 to TRBJ2-7; D is unclear. CDR3 size: 12 residues. Looked up from germline, CDR1 is KGHSY and CDR2 is FQNENV. Trimming left V 1 base short and J 2 bases short, with 3 bases between. This chain's CDR3 is CASSQYPYEQYF. The DNA of the CDR3 is TGTGCCAGCAGCCAATATCCCTACGAGCAGTACTTC.

This clone was seen more than once but under ten times. The chain links TRBV7-3 to TRBJ2-3; 7 bases are shared with TRBD1. The CDR3 runs to 14 residues. Germline trimming cut 4 bases from V and 0 bases from J; bases unmatched to any gene: 1. The germline gives CDR1 SGHTA, CDR2 FQGTGA. The CDR3 DNA sequence: TGTGCCAGCAGCTCGACAGGGAGCACAGATACGCAGTATTTT. Protein sequence: CASSSTGSTDTQYF. Full variable domain (remainder filled in from reference TRBV7-3 and TRBJ2-3): GAGVSQTPSNKVTEKGKYVELRCDPISGHTALYWYRQSLGQGPEFLIYFQGTGAADDSGLPNDRFFAVRPEGSVSTLKIQRTERGDSAVYLCASSSTGSTDTQYFGPGTRLTVL.

A remark on this clone: The sample has other DNA sequences that encode this CDR3 too. The chain uses TRBV7-2 and TRBJ1-5, with TRBD1 as a possible D gene (6 bases). Germline-derived CDR1 and CDR2 are SGHTA and FQGNSA. Between the trimmed V and J ends, which lost 5 bases and 4 bases, there was a span of 9 bases. The CDR3 is made up of 13 amino acids. The CDR3 coding sequence is TGTGCCAGCAGCCTACAGGGTAATCAGCCCCAGCATTTT. The encoded protein is CASSLQGNQPQHF.

In DNA, the CDR3 is TGCGCCAGCAGCCCAGACAGGGGGTCGCTTAAAACCACTGAAGCTTTCTTT. Residues: CASSPDRGSLKTTEAFF. J is TRBJ1-1 and V is TRBV5-1; 9 positions match TRBD1. After removal of 4 bases from V and 4 bases from J, the junction contained 14 bases not matched to a gene. Germline CDR1 SGHRS, CDR2 YFSETQ. CDR3 length: 17 residues.

This clone was seen just once. The V call is TRBV5-1, the J call TRBJ1-6; D gene unclear. The V gene lost 2 bases and the J gene lost 7 bases, with 10 bases spanning the gap. Germline V gene sequence: CDR1 SGHRS, CDR2 YFSETQ. The CDR3 has 14 residues. CDR3 coding DNA: TGCGCCAGCAGCTTCGCGGTGCAAAATTCACCCCTCCACTTT. This translates into CASSFAVQNSPLHF.

This clone was observed at least ten times. The rearrangement links TRBV10-3 to TRBJ1-1; D possibly corresponds to TRBD1 (6 bases). In germline, CDR1 is ENHRY, CDR2 SYGVKD. V was cut by 10 bases and J by 2 bases, with 23 bases left in between. The CDR3 is made up of 16 amino acids. The CDR3 nucleotides read TGTGCCACGTCACCAGGGGAGGGAGTAGGTAACACTGAAGCTTTCTTT. Encoded protein: CATSPGEGVGNTEAFF.

The genes are TRBV14 and TRBJ2-7, with 10 positions matching TRBD2. Per germline, CDR1 SGHDN and CDR2 FVKESK. V shed 1 base, J shed 6 bases, and the junction held 6 bases outside the gene matches. The CDR3 is 15 residues long. This CDR3 reads CASSQAPSGRTEQYF. CDR3 coding DNA: TGTGCCAGCAGCCAAGCCCCTAGCGGGAGAACCGAGCAGTACTTC.

This clone was detected ten times or more. The V and J genes are TRBV12-3 or TRBV12-4 and TRBJ2-2; D uncertain. Trimming left V 4 bases short and J 9 bases short, with 12 bases between. The CDR3 is 13 residues long. CDR3 coding DNA: TGTGCCAGCAGTTCGACCCCGCCACGGGAGCTGTTTTTT. It is translated as CASSSTPPRELFF.

The CDR3 is CAHGGLGANVLTF. The CDR3 DNA reads as TGTGCCCACGGAGGGTTAGGGGCCAACGTCCTGACTTTC. The V call is TRBV28, the J call TRBJ2-6; tentatively, D is TRBD2 (6 bases). The V gene's germline CDR1 is MDHEN and CDR2 SYDVKM. Trimming took off 11 bases at V and 4 bases at J, with 12 bases between the two ends. The CDR3 loop spans 13 amino acids.

The V call is TRBV5-6, the J call TRBJ2-5; D tentatively reads TRBD1 or TRBD2 (6 bases each). With 4 bases removed from V and 13 bases from J, the gap between germline ends came to 23 bases. This CDR3 has 14 amino acids. Germline V lookup: CDR1 SGHDT, CDR2 YYEEEE. CDR3 nucleotide sequence: TGTGCCAGCAGCCACGGGGGCACGGCCGCTCGCACGTACTTC. Translated: CASSHGGTAARTYF.

Comment on this clone: The germline gene is not matched at one end of the junction; a read error may be the cause. J is TRBJ1-5 and V is TRBV16; 10 bases are a match to TRBD1. CDR1 is KGHSY and CDR2 is FQNENV in the germline V gene. There are 15 residues in the CDR3. The CDR3 protein is CASTQGQGGGQPQHF. The DNA for the CDR3 is TGTGCCAGCACCCAAGGACAGGGGGGAGGTCAGCCCCAGCATTTT. Combining the CDR3 with reference TRBV16 and TRBJ1-5 gives the whole variable domain GEEVAQTPKHLVRGEGQKAKLYCAPIKGHSYVFWYQQVLKNEFKFLISFQNENVFDETGMPKERFSAKCLPNSPCSLEIQATKLEDSAVYFCASTQGQGGGQPQHFGDGTRLSIL.

The chain is built from TRBV19 and TRBJ2-3; 9 positions match TRBD2. The CDR3 spans 16 residues. From germline, CDR1 is LNHDA and CDR2 SQIVND (reference sequence). Unmatched junction bases numbered 14, after V lost 9 bases and J lost 4 bases. The CDR3 protein is CASGKRAGGPPDTQYF. The CDR3, as DNA: TGTGCCAGCGGCAAACGAGCGGGAGGTCCCCCAGATACGCAGTATTTT. The full variable domain, completed using reference TRBV19 and TRBJ2-3, is DGGITQSPKYLFRKEGQNVTLSCEQNLNHDAMYWYRQDPGQGLRLIYYSQIVNDFQKGDIAEGYSVSREKKESFPLTVTSAQKNPTAFYLCASGKRAGGPPDTQYFGPGTRLTVL.

The V gene is TRBV6-5, the J gene TRBJ1-5; the D gene is possibly TRBD1 (5 bases). The CDR3 is 15 residues long. V lost 7 bases and J 7 bases, leaving 20 bases between the germline ends. CDR1 is MNHEY and CDR2 is SVGAGI in the germline V gene. CDR3 sequence (DNA): TGTGCCAGCAAGGTTGGCAGGTCAGGGCCCCAGCCCCAGCATTTT. It translates to CASKVGRSGPQPQHF.

This chain joins TRBV5-1 and TRBJ2-7; no firm D call. CDR1 is SGHRS, CDR2 YFSETQ, per germline. V was clipped by 1 base and J by 3 bases, with 8 bases between them. This CDR3 is 13 amino acids long. The CDR3 region is CASSLRQYYEQYF. The DNA of the CDR3 is TGCGCCAGCAGCTTGCGACAATACTACGAGCAGTACTTC.

This rearrangement joins TRBV15 to TRBJ2-7; 9 bases map to TRBD2. The length of the CDR3 is 17 residues. Germline V CDR1 and CDR2: LNHNV, YYDKDF (reference sequence). V lost 2 bases to trimming and J lost 1 base; unmatched junction nucleotides: 9. CDR3 in DNA: TGTGCCACCAGCAGATCATGGGGGCTAGCGGGGTCCTACGAGCAGTACTTC. Residues: CATSRSWGLAGSYEQYF.

The CDR3, as DNA: TGTGCCAGCAGTTTGGCGGACAGTTTTGTCAATGAGCAGTTCTTC. Amino acids: CASSLADSFVNEQFF. The rearrangement links TRBV27 to TRBJ2-1; maybe TRBD1 (6 bases). Trimming removed 3 bases at V and 6 bases at J, with 15 bases between. In germline, CDR1 is MNHEY, CDR2 SMNVEV (reference sequence). The CDR3 length is 15 residues.

The chain has TRBV16 and TRBJ2-3; D is unresolved. Germline assignment: CDR1 KGHSY and CDR2 FQNENV. This CDR3 spans 13 amino acids. Trimming shortened V by 4 bases and J by 2 bases, and 7 bases separated the two germline ends. As DNA, the CDR3 is TGTGCCAGCAGCCCAGAGGTCACAGATACGCAGTATTTT. Protein: CASSPEVTDTQYF.